This is a list of T cell receptor beta chains from one sample in a study of human T cells and chemical hapten exposure. TCRdb processed the RACE reads anew with MiXCR; each CDR3 protein has one entry. Among fewer than 100,000 distinct CDR3 sequences listed, 11% were seen once. The sample consisted of whole blood, taken in connection with sensitization to the hapten diphenylcyclopropenone (DPC). These receptors came from a young woman with alopecia areata. Some clones in this sample may be carry-over from other donors' samples. Each CDR3 is given with its conserved first and last residue. A D gene is named only where the DNA matches it firmly. Clone size is shown for a subset of rows, as once, few, many or a class of expanded clone.

v_call: TRBV4-1; clone_size: many; j_call: TRBJ2-1; d_call: TRBD1; cdr3_aa: CASSQGGQLKPKGYNEQFF; cdr3_nt: TGCGCCAGCAGCCAAGGGGGACAGCTAAAACCTAAGGGATACAATGAGCAGTTCTTC
v_call: TRBV6-1; clone_size: many; j_call: TRBJ2-3; d_call: TRBD2; cdr3_aa: CASTLAGGQDTQYF; cdr3_nt: TGTGCCAGCACCCTAGCGGGGGGGCAAGATACGCAGTATTTT
v_call: TRBV11-3; clone_size: -; j_call: TRBJ2-1; d_call: -; cdr3_aa: CASSLGSGVDNEQFF; cdr3_nt: TGTGCCAGCAGCTTAGGCAGCGGAGTAGACAATGAGCAGTTCTTC
v_call: TRBV10-3; clone_size: few; j_call: TRBJ1-5; d_call: TRBD1; cdr3_aa: CAISADRTYQPQHF; cdr3_nt: TGTGCCATCAGTGCGGACAGGACCTATCAGCCCCAGCATTTT
v_call: TRBV7-9; clone_size: -; j_call: TRBJ2-1; d_call: -; cdr3_aa: CASSLVVGYNEQFF; cdr3_nt: TGTGCCAGCAGCTTAGTGGTCGGATACAATGAGCAGTTCTTC
v_call: TRBV4-1; clone_size: few; j_call: TRBJ2-6; d_call: TRBD1; cdr3_aa: CASSRRDRDSGANVLTF; cdr3_nt: TGCGCCAGCAGCCGCCGGGACAGAGACTCTGGGGCCAACGTCCTGACTTTC
v_call: TRBV28; clone_size: -; j_call: TRBJ2-5; d_call: TRBD1; cdr3_aa: CASSPGQGAGETQYF; cdr3_nt: TGTGCCAGCAGTCCAGGACAGGGGGCTGGAGAGACCCAGTACTTC
v_call: TRBV5-1; clone_size: few; j_call: TRBJ2-5; d_call: TRBD2; cdr3_aa: CASSYGLAGGQETQYF; cdr3_nt: TGCGCCAGCAGCTACGGACTAGCGGGGGGCCAAGAGACCCAGTACTTC
v_call: TRBV18; clone_size: many; j_call: TRBJ1-1; d_call: -; cdr3_aa: CASSPNRGFDTEAFF; cdr3_nt: TGTGCCAGCTCACCAAATAGGGGTTTCGACACTGAAGCTTTCTTT
v_call: TRBV3-1; clone_size: many; j_call: TRBJ1-5; d_call: TRBD1; cdr3_aa: CASSQGQQNQPQHF; cdr3_nt: TGTGCCAGCAGCCAGGGACAGCAGAATCAGCCCCAGCATTTT
v_call: TRBV29-1; clone_size: -; j_call: TRBJ2-7; d_call: -; cdr3_aa: CSVRDGYEQYF; cdr3_nt: TGCAGCGTCCGGGACGGCTACGAGCAGTACTTC
v_call: TRBV29-1; clone_size: -; j_call: TRBJ2-3; d_call: TRBD2; cdr3_aa: CSTTGLAGATDTQYF; cdr3_nt: TGCAGCACCACGGGGCTAGCGGGAGCTACAGATACGCAGTATTTT
v_call: TRBV12-3/TRBV12-4; clone_size: many; j_call: TRBJ2-3; d_call: -; cdr3_aa: CASILFGRTDTQYF; cdr3_nt: TGTGCCAGCATCCTTTTTGGTCGCACAGATACGCAGTATTTT
v_call: TRBV7-6; clone_size: -; j_call: TRBJ2-7; d_call: -; cdr3_aa: CASSWSRDAQKYF; cdr3_nt: TGTGCCAGCAGCTGGAGCCGGGACGCCCAAAAGTACTTC
v_call: TRBV14; clone_size: many; j_call: TRBJ1-1; d_call: -; cdr3_aa: CASSQQWEEAFF; cdr3_nt: TGTGCCAGCAGCCAACAGTGGGAGGAAGCTTTCTTT
v_call: TRBV7-6; clone_size: many; j_call: TRBJ1-1; d_call: -; cdr3_aa: CASSLGSNTEAFF; cdr3_nt: TGTGCCAGCAGCTTGGGGTCGAACACTGAAGCTTTCTTT
v_call: TRBV4-3; clone_size: many; j_call: TRBJ1-1; d_call: TRBD1; cdr3_aa: CASSQDSGTGGRRVF; cdr3_nt: TGCGCCAGCAGCCAAGATTCCGGGACAGGCGGCCGGAGGGTCTTT
v_call: TRBV2; clone_size: few; j_call: TRBJ1-5; d_call: TRBD1; cdr3_aa: CVSSFDREWDSNQPQHF; cdr3_nt: TGTGTCAGCAGTTTCGACAGGGAATGGGATAGCAATCAGCCCCAGCATTTT
v_call: TRBV18; clone_size: many; j_call: TRBJ1-1; d_call: -; cdr3_aa: CASSPDRTEAFF; cdr3_nt: TGTGCCAGCTCACCGGACCGCACTGAAGCTTTCTTT
v_call: TRBV7-9; clone_size: few; j_call: TRBJ2-5; d_call: -; cdr3_aa: CASSTPQGETQYF; cdr3_nt: TGTGCCAGCAGCACCCCCCAAGGAGAGACCCAGTACTTC
v_call: TRBV28; clone_size: -; j_call: TRBJ2-2; d_call: -; cdr3_aa: CASSSGSTNTGELFF; cdr3_nt: TGTGCCAGCAGTTCGGGCAGCACGAACACCGGGGAGCTGTTTTTT
v_call: TRBV28; clone_size: -; j_call: TRBJ1-2; d_call: -; cdr3_aa: CASSLEDYGYTF; cdr3_nt: TGTGCCAGCAGTTTAGAGGACTACGGCTACACCTTC